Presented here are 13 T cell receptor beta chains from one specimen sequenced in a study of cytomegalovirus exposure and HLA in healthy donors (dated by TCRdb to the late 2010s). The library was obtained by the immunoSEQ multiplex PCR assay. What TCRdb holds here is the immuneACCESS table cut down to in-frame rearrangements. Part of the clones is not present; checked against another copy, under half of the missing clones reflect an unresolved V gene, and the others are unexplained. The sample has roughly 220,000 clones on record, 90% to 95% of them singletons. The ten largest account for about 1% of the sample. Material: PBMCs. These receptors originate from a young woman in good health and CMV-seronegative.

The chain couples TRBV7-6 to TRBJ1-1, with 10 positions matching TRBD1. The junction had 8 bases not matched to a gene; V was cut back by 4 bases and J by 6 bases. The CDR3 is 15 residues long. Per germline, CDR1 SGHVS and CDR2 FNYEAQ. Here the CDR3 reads CASSSRDRGGPEAFF. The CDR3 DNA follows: TGTGCCAGCAGCTCGAGGGACAGGGGAGGCCCTGAAGCTTTCTTT. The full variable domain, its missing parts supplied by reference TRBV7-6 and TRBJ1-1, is GAGVSQSPRYKVTKRGQDVALRCDPISGHVSLYWYRQALGQGPEFLTYFNYEAQQDKSGLPNDRFSAERPEGSISTLTIQRTEQRDSAMYRCASSSRDRGGPEAFFGQGTRLTVV.

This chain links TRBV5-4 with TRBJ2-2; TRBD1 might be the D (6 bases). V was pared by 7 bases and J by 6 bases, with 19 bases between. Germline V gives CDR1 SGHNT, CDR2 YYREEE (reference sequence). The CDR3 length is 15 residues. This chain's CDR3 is CASRSPTGSAGELFF. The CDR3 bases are TGTGCCAGCCGTTCGCCTACAGGGTCAGCCGGGGAGCTGTTTTTT.

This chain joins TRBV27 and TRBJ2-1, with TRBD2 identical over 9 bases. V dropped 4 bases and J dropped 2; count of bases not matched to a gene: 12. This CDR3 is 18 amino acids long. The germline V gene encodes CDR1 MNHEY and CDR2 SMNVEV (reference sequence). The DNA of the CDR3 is TGTGCCAGCAGTTCTTGGACTAGCGCAGGGAGGGCCTACAATGAGCAGTTCTTC. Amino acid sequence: CASSSWTSAGRAYNEQFF.

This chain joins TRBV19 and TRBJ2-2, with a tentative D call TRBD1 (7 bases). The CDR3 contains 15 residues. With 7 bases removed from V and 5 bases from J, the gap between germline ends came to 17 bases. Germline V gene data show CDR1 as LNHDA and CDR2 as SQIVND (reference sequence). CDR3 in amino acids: CASIPIAGGTGELFF. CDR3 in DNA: TGTGCCAGTATCCCGATCGCAGGGGGGACCGGGGAGCTGTTTTTT. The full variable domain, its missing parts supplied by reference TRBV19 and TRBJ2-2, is DGGITQSPKYLFRKEGQNVTLSCEQNLNHDAMYWYRQDPGQGLRLIYYSQIVNDFQKGDIAEGYSVSREKKESFPLTVTSAQKNPTAFYLCASIPIAGGTGELFFGEGSRLTVL.

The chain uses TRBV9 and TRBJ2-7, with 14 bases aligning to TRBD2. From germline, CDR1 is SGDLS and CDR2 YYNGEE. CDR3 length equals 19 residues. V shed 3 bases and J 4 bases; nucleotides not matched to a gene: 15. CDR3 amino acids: CASSGWQGTSGSGFYEQYF. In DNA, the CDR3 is TGTGCCAGCAGCGGATGGCAAGGGACTAGCGGGAGTGGATTTTACGAGCAGTACTTC.

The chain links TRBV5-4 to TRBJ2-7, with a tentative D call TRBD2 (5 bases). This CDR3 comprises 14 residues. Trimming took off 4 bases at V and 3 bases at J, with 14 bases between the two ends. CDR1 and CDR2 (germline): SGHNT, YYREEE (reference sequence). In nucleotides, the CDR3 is TGTGCCAGCAGCCCTCGGACTGAGGGCTACGAGCAGTACTTC. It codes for CASSPRTEGYEQYF.

CDR3: CASSPLKQGTEAFF. The CDR3 DNA sequence: TGTGCCAGCTCACCACTCAAACAGGGGACTGAAGCTTTCTTT. The chain is built from TRBV18 and TRBJ1-1, with 7 nucleotides matching TRBD1. This CDR3 is 14 amino acids long. The germline V gene has CDR1 KGHSH and CDR2 LQKENI. With V trimmed by 1 base and J by 5 bases, 4 bases remained unmatched.

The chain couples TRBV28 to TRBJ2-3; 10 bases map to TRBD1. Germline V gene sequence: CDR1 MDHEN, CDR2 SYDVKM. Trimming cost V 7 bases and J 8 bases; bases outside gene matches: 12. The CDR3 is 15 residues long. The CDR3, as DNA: TGTGCCAGCACCCGCCGGACAGGGGGTATCGGTACGCAGTATTTT. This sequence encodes CASTRRTGGIGTQYF.

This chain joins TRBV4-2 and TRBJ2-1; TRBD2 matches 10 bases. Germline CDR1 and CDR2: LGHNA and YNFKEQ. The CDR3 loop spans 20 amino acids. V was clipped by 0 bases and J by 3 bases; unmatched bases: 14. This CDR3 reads CASSQDLPSGSLPRYNEQFF. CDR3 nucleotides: TGTGCCAGCAGCCAAGATCTTCCTAGCGGGAGCCTCCCTCGCTACAATGAGCAGTTCTTC.

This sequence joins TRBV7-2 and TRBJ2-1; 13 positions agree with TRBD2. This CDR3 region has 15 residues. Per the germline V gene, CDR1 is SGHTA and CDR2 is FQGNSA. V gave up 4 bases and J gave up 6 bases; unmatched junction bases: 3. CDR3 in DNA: TGTGCCAGCAGCTCGGGACTAGCGGGATCCAATGAGCAGTTCTTC. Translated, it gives CASSSGLAGSNEQFF.

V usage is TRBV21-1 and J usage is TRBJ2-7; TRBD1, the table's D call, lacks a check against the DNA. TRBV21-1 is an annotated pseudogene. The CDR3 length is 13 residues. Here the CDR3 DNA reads TGTGCCCGCCGGGACAGGGGCGTCTACGAGCAGTACTTC. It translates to CARRDRGVYEQYF.

Written as DNA, the CDR3 is TGTGCCAGCAGCTTGGAAGGGAGCTCCTATAATTCACCCCTCCACTTT. It encodes CASSLEGSSYNSPLHF. This chain joins TRBV5-4 and TRBJ1-6; no definite D call. The CDR3 length is 16 residues. Trimming took off 0 bases at V and 0 bases at J, with 7 bases between the two ends. Per germline, CDR1 SGHNT and CDR2 YYREEE (reference sequence).

CDR3 sequence: CASSPPGNTEAFF. DNA of the CDR3: TGTGCCAGCTCACCGCCGGGAAACACTGAAGCTTTCTTT. The rearrangement joins TRBV18 to TRBJ1-1; D is undetermined. V was shortened by 3 bases and J by 2 bases, with 7 bases between the two germline ends. Per the germline V gene, CDR1 is KGHSH and CDR2 is LQKENI. The CDR3 contains 13 residues.